The sample holds a few counts of the clone carrying this T cell receptor beta chain. This specimen comes from a study of CD8+ T cells in alopecia areata. RNA, once extracted, was reverse transcribed into cDNA for use as the sequencing template. TCRdb's copy holds only in-frame clones and misses some; the assay was immunoSEQ multiplex PCR. Of under 70,000 clones in the sample, 50% to 75% are singletons; the top ten hold roughly 15%. The V gene lost 3 bases and the J gene lost 7 bases, with 10 bases spanning the gap. The germline CDR1 and CDR2 sequences are SEHNR and FQNEAQ (reference sequence). The CDR3 totals 12 residues.

Specimen: CD8+ T cells sorted from blood, collected at week 0. This receptor was taken from a human donor with alopecia areata. The chain links TRBV7-9 to TRBJ2-7; D remains ambiguous. The CDR3 nucleotides are TGTGCCAGCAGCTTTATGGTGGGGGAGCAGTACTTC. Its translation: CASSFMVGEQYF.